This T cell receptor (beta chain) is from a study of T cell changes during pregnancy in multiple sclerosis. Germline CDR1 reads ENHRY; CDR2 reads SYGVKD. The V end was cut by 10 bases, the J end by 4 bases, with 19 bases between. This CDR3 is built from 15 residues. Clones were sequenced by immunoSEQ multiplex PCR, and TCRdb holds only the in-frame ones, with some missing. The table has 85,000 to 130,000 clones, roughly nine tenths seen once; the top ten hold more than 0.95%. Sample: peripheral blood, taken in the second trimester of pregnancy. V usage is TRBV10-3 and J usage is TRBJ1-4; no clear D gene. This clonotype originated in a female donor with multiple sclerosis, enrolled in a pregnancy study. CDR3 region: CATASREVGNEKLFF. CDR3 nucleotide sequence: TGTGCCACCGCCTCGAGGGAGGTTGGTAATGAAAAACTGTTTTTT.